This T cell receptor beta chain was profiled in a study of blood T cell repertoires in COVID-19 (dated by TCRdb to between 2020 and 2021). For context, the study as a whole: Samples covering the acute and convalescent phases of COVID-19 were provided by collaborators in the United States, Italy and Spain. The samples were drawn from the first 160 participants of the ongoing ImmuneRACE study and from 950 to 1,500 subjects provided by 6 global collaborators. A freely available public database, intended as a resource for researchers studying the immune response to SARS-CoV-2, is where the repertoires were released. Where available, HLA class I and class II types were obtained from metadata supplied by the sample provider rather than from assay-based typing. The prospective study material was composed of cDNA or gDNA derived from T cells, B-cell-depleted T cells, or PBMCs. A de-identified subject ID, COVID-19 status, age in years and sex were almost always included in the sample metadata. Deeply sampled blood TCRbeta repertoires from subjects exposed to, actively infected with, or recovered from COVID-19 were included in the dataset.

Remarks on this clone: Its cognate antigen has yet to be identified. There are no base qualities to consult, and no much larger clone falls within one base.

V ends up 3 bases short and J 6 bases short, with an unmatched junction base count of 6. The germline V gene specifies SGDLS as CDR1 and YYNGEE as CDR2. Counted from cysteine to phenylalanine, this CDR3 has 15 amino acids. CDR3 DNA only is kept here, 45 bases in frame from base 1. TCRbeta CDR3 regions were amplified from genomic DNA using the immunoSEQ Assay, a bias-controlled multiplex PCR. In the paper's pipeline: Nucleated cell counts per sample were estimated from amplification of reference gene primers within the assay. To quantify the absolute abundance of each unique TCRbeta CDR3 rearrangement, sequence reads were collapsed and filtered. For each sample, productive Simpson clonality was calculated by taking the square root of Simpson's diversity index across productive rearrangements. This immuneACCESS table, as held by TCRdb, lists in-frame sequences with V and J called but not all clones. Of the missing ones, under half trace to an unresolved V gene in checked studies; the others have no known cause. That table supplies the V and J calls and clone size; D and trimming were determined from the DNA. The sample table records around 70,000 clones; more than 85% of these occur just once. The ten largest clones add up to just under 0.6% of the sample.

General conclusions and limits of the study: The quantity of clinical and demographic metadata differed by source and by participant and was supplied without curation.

The collaborating institutions used their own protocols to collect whole blood in K2EDTA tubes. For TCRbeta analysis, collaborator samples were shipped as frozen whole blood, as isolated PBMCs, or as DNA extracted from either sample type. The sequenced material came from peripheral blood. This sequence uses TRBV9 and TRBJ2-2; 9 nucleotides in the junction match TRBD1. This clonotype originated in a man aged 60 to 69 with acute or convalescent COVID-19. CDR3 loop: CASSARDREPGELFF. The nucleotide sequence is TGTGCCAGCAGCGCTCGGGACAGGGAACCCGGGGAGCTGTTTTTT.